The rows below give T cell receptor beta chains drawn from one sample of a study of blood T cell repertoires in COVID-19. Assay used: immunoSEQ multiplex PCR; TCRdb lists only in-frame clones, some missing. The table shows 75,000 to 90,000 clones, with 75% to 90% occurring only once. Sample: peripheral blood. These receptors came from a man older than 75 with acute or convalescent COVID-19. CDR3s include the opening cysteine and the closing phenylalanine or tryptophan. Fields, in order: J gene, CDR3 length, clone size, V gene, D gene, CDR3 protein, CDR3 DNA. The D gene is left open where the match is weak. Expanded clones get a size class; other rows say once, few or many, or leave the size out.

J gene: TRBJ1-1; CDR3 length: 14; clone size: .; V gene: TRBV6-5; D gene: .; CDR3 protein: CASSYSSVGTEAFF; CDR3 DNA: TGTGCCAGCAGTTACAGCTCTGTCGGCACTGAAGCTTTCTTT
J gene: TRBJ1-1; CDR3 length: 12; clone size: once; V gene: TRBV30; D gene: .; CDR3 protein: CAWAGLRIEAFF; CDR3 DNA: TGTGCCTGGGCAGGCCTAAGAATCGAAGCTTTCTTT
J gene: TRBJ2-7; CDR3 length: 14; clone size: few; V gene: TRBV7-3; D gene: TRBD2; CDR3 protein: CASSSSGDSYEQYF; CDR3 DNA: TGTGCCAGCAGCTCTAGCGGGGACTCCTACGAGCAGTACTTC
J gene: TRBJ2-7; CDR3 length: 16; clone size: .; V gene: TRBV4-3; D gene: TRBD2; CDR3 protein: CASSHQLAANSYEQYF; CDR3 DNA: TGCGCCAGCAGCCACCAACTAGCGGCCAACTCCTACGAGCAGTACTTC
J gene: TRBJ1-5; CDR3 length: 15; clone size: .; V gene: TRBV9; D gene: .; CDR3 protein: CASSVGWGVNQPQHF; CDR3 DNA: TGTGCCAGCAGCGTAGGGTGGGGGGTTAACCAGCCCCAGCATTTT
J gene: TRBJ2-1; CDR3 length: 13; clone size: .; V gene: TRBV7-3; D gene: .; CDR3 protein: CASSYSPLDEQFF; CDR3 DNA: TGTGCCAGCAGCTATTCTCCACTAGATGAGCAGTTCTTC
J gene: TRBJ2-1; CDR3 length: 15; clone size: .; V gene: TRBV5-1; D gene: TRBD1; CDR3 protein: CASSLGTGSGNEQFF; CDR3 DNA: TGCGCCAGCAGCCTAGGGACAGGGTCGGGCAATGAGCAGTTCTTC
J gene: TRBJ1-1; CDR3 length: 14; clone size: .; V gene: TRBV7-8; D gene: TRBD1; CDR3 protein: CASSQGTANTEAFF; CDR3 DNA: TGTGCCAGCAGCCAGGGGACAGCGAACACTGAAGCTTTCTTT
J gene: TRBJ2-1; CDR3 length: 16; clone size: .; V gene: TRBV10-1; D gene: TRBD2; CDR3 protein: CASSDGKRGVYNEQFF; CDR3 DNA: TGCGCCAGCAGTGATGGGAAGCGGGGGGTCTACAATGAGCAGTTCTTC
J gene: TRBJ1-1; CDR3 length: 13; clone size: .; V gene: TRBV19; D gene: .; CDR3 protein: CASSPRGNTEAFF; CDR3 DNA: TGTGCCAGTAGTCCAAGGGGGAACACTGAAGCTTTCTTT
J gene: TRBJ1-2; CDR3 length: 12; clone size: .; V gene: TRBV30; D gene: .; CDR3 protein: CAWTTVNYGYTF; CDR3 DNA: TGTGCCTGGACCACTGTTAACTATGGCTACACCTTC
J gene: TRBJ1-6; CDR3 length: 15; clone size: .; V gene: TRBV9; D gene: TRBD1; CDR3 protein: CASSVQGVGNSPLHF; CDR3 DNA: TGTGCCAGCAGCGTCCAGGGGGTAGGGAATTCACCCCTCCACTTT
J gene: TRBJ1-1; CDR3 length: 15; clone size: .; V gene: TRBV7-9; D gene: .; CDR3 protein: CASSLPGAQVTEAFF; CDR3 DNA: TGTGCCAGCAGCCTTCCAGGGGCGCAGGTCACTGAAGCTTTCTTT
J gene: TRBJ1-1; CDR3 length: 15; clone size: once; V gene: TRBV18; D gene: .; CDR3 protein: CASSPPDSMNTEAFF; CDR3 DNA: TGTGCCAGCTCACCACCAGACAGCATGAACACTGAAGCTTTCTTT
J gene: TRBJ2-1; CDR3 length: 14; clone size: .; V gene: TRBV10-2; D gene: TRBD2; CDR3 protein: CASSGTSGGEEQFF; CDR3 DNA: TGCGCCAGCAGCGGGACTAGCGGGGGGGAAGAGCAGTTCTTC
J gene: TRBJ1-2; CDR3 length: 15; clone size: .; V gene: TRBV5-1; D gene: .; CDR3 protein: CASTQGTQISGGYTF; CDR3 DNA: TGCGCCAGCACACAGGGTACCCAGATTTCGGGTGGCTACACCTTC
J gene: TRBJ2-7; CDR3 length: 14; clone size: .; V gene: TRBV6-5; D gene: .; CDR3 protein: CASSYKLSSYEQYF; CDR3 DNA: TGTGCCAGCAGTTACAAGCTTAGCTCCTACGAGCAGTACTTC
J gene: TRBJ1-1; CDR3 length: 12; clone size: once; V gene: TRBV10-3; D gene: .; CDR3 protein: CATVGGDTEAFF; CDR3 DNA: TGTGCCACCGTTGGGGGGGACACTGAAGCTTTCTTT
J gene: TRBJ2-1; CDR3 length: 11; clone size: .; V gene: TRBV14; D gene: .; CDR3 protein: CASSQSYEQFF; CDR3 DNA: TGTGCCAGCAGCCAAAGCTACGAGCAGTTCTTC
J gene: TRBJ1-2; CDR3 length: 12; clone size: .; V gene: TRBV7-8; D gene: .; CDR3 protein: CASSLVWGGYTF; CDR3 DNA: TGTGCCAGCAGCTTAGTGTGGGGCGGCTACACCTTC
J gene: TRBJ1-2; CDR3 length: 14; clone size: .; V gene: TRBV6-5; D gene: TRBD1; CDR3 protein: CASSPTGGIYGYTF; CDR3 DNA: TGTGCCAGCAGTCCGACAGGGGGGATCTATGGCTACACCTTC
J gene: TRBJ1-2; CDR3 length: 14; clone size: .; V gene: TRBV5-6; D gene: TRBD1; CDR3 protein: CASRTPGQNYGYTF; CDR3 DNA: TGTGCCAGCAGGACACCGGGACAGAACTATGGCTACACCTTC
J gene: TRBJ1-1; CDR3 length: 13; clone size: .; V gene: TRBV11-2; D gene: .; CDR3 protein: CASSADRTYEAFF; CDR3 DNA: TGTGCCAGCAGCGCAGACAGGACCTATGAAGCTTTCTTT
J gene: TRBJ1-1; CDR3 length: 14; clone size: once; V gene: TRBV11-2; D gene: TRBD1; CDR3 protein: CASSFGTGVTEAFF; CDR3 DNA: TGTGCCAGCAGCTTTGGGACAGGGGTGACTGAAGCTTTCTTT
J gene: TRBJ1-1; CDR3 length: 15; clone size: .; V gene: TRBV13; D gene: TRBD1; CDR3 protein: CASSATGQGGTEAFF; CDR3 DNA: TGTGCCAGCAGCGCCACGGGACAGGGGGGCACTGAAGCTTTCTTT
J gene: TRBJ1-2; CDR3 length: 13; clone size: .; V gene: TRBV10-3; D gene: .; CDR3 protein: CAISTPGDYGYTF; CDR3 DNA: TGTGCCATCAGCACCCCAGGGGACTATGGCTACACCTTC
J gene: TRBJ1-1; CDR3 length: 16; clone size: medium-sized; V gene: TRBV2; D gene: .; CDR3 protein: CASFRRGAVENTEAFF; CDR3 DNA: TGTGCCAGCTTTAGGCGGGGGGCAGTTGAGAACACTGAAGCTTTCTTT
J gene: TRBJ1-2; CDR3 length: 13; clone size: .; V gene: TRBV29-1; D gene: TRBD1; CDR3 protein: CSAGQGTNYGYTF; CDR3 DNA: TGCAGCGCGGGACAGGGGACTAACTATGGCTACACCTTC
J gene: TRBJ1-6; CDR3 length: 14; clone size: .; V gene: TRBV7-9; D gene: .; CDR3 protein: CASSLPERGTPLHF; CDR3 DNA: TGTGCCAGCAGCCTCCCCGAACGGGGGACACCCCTCCACTTT
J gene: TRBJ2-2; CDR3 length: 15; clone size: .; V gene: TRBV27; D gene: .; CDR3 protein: CASSLRGWDTGELFF; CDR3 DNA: TGTGCCAGCAGTTTACGAGGTTGGGACACCGGGGAGCTGTTTTTT
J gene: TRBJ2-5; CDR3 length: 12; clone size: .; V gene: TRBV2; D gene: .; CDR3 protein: CANAYRQETQYF; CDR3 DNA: TGTGCCAACGCATACAGGCAAGAGACCCAGTACTTC
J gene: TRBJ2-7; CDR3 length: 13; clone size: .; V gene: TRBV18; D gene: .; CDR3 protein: CASSTSVSYEQYF; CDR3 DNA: TGTGCCAGCTCAACGTCAGTCTCCTACGAGCAGTACTTC
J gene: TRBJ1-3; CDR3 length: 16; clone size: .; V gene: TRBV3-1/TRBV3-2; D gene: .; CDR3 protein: CASSQESAGPGNTIYF; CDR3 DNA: TGTGCCAGCAGCCAAGAATCCGCAGGGCCTGGAAACACCATATATTTT